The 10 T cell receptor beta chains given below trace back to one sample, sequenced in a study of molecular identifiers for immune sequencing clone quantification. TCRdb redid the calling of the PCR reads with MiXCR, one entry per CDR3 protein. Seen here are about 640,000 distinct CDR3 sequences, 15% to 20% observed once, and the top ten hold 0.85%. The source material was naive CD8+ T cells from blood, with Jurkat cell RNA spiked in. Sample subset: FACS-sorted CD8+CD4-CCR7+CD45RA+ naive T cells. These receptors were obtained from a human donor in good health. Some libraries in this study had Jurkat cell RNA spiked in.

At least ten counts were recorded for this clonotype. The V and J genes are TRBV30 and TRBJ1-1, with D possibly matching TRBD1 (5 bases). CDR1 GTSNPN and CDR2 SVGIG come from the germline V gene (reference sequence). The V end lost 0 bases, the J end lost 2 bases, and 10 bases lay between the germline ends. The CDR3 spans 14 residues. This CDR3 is CAWSVLRDNTEAFF. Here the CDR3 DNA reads TGTGCCTGGAGTGTATTAAGGGACAACACTGAAGCTTTCTTT.

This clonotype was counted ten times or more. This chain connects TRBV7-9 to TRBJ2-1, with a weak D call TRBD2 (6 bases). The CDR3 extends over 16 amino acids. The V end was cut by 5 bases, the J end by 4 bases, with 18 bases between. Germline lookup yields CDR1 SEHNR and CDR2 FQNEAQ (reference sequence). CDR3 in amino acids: CASSPLQVAGYNEQFF. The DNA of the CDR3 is TGTGCCAGCAGCCCCCTACAGGTCGCGGGATACAATGAGCAGTTCTTC.

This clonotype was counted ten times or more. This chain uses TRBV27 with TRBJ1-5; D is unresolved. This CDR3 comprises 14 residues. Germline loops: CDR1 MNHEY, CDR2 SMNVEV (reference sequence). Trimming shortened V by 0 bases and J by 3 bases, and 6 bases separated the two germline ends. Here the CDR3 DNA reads TGTGCCAGCAGTTTATCGTCAGTCAATCAGCCCCAGCATTTT. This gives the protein CASSLSSVNQPQHF.

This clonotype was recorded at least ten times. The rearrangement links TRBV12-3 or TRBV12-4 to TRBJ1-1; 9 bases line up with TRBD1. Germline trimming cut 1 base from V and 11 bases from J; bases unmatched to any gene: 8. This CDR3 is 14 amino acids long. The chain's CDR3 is CASSLVSVTGGAFF. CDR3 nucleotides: TGTGCCAGCAGTTTAGTTTCCGTGACAGGGGGTGCTTTCTTT.

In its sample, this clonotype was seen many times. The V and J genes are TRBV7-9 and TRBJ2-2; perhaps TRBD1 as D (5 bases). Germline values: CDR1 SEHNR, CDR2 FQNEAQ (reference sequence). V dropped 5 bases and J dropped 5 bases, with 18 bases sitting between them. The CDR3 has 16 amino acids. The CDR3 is CASSPVVGESTGELFF. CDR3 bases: TGTGCCAGCAGCCCCGTAGTAGGGGAATCTACCGGGGAGCTGTTTTTT.

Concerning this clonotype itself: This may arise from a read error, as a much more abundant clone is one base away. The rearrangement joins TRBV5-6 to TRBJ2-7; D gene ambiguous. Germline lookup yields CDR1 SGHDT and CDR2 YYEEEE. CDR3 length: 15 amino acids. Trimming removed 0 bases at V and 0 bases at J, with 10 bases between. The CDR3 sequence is CASSLGHMLSYEQYF. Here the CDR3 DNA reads TGTGCCAGCAGCTTGGGACACATGCTCTCCTACGAGCAGTACTTC.

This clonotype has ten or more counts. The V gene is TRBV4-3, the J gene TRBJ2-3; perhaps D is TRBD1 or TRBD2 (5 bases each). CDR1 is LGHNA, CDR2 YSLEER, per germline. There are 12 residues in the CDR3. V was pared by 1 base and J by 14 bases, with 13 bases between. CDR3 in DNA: TGCGCCAGCAGCCAAGGGCAGGGAGAGCGGTATTTT. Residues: CASSQGQGERYF.

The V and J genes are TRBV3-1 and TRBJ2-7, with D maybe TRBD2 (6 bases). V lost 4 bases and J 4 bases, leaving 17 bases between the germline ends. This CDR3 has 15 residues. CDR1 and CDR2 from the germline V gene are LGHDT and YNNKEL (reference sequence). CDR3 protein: CASSPTGASAYEQYF. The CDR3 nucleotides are TGTGCCAGCAGCCCCACCGGGGCTAGCGCTTACGAGCAGTACTTC.

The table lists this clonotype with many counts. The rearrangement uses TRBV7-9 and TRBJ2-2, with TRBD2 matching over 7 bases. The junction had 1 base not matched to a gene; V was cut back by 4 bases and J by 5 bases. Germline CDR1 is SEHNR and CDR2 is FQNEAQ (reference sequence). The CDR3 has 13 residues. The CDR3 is CASSYGGTGELFF. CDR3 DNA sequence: TGTGCCAGCAGCTACGGGGGGACCGGGGAGCTGTTTTTT.

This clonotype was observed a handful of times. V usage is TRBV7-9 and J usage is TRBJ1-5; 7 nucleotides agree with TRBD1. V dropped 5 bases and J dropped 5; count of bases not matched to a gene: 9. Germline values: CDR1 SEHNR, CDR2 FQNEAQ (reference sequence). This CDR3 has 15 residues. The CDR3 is CASSDRDRPDQPQHF. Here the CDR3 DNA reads TGTGCCAGCAGCGACCGGGACAGACCCGATCAGCCCCAGCATTTT.